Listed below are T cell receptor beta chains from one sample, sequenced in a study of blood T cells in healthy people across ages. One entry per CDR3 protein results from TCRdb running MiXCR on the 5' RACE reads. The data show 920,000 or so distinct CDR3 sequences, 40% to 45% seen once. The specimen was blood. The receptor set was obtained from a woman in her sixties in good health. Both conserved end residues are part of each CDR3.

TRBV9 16 CASSVSSGSVYNEQFF
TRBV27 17 CASSLYLGQGTYNEQFF
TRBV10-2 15 CASSEVAGTQYEQYF
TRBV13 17 CASSLFAESLSTDTQYF
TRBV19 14 CASSRTSRTDTQYF
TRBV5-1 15 CASSDGQGARNEQFF
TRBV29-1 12 CSVERSYNEQYF
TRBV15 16 CATSRDQLNRAYEQYF
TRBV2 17 CASAGLGHRGSYNEQFF
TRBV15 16 CATSRDLATGTYEQYF
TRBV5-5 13 CASSSAPNEKLFF
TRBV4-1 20 CASSQDRGGRGFVWANVLTF
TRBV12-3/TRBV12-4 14 CASTAGGGGETQYF
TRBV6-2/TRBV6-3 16 CASSYSYRGHADTQYF
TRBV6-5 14 CASKQGASGNTIYF
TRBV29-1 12 CSARDRATGQYF
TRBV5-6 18 CASSFRGIGEGIYNEQFF
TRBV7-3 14 CASSLDRDGTEAFF
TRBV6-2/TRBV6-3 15 CASSSAGGIYNEQFF
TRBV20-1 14 CSARASGTLNEQFF